Presented here are 6 T cell receptor beta chains from one specimen sequenced in a study of T cell responses to AZD1222 COVID-19 vaccine. Using immunoSEQ multiplex PCR, the repertoire was profiled, and TCRdb retains in-frame clones only, with some absent. The data show approximately 99,000 clones, roughly 87% seen once. The input for sequencing was peripheral blood, taken on day 0 of MenACWY control vaccination. The receptors here all came from an adult in good health.

J is TRBJ2-1 and V is TRBV5-1; 9 positions agree with TRBD2. The V gene's germline CDR1 is SGHRS and CDR2 YFSETQ. With V trimmed by 4 bases and J by 5 bases, 7 bases remained unmatched. This CDR3 contains 15 residues. The CDR3 spells CASSPLSGGNNEQFF. For the CDR3, the DNA is TGCGCCAGCAGCCCCCTTAGCGGGGGAAACAATGAGCAGTTCTTC.

The V and J genes are TRBV18 and TRBJ1-4; TRBD1 is a possible D gene (5 bases). CDR3 length: 13 residues. Trimming shortened V by 3 bases and J by 6 bases, and 8 bases separated the two germline ends. Germline CDR1 KGHSH, CDR2 LQKENI. In DNA, the CDR3 is TGTGCCAGCTCACCGGGACGGGATGAAAAACTGTTTTTT. It specifies CASSPGRDEKLFF.

The chain couples TRBV19 to TRBJ1-4; D uncertain. Germline V gives CDR1 LNHDA, CDR2 SQIVND (reference sequence). Trimming shortened V by 1 base and J by 3 bases, and 9 bases separated the two germline ends. This CDR3 region has 15 residues. CDR3 sequence reads: CASSIGILANEKLFF. The CDR3 nucleotides read TGTGCCAGTAGTATAGGGATTTTAGCTAATGAAAAACTGTTTTTT. Filled out from reference TRBV19 and TRBJ1-4, the complete variable domain reads DGGITQSPKYLFRKEGQNVTLSCEQNLNHDAMYWYRQDPGQGLRLIYYSQIVNDFQKGDIAEGYSVSREKKESFPLTVTSAQKNPTAFYLCASSIGILANEKLFFGSGTQLSVL.

The V call is TRBV11-2, the J call TRBJ2-7, with a weak D call TRBD1 (6 bases). The V gene's germline CDR1 is SGHAT and CDR2 FQNNGV. The CDR3 has 12 amino acids. The ends were cut back, 0 bases at V and 6 bases at J, with 6 bases in the middle. CDR3: CASSLDRGEQYF. The CDR3 DNA sequence: TGTGCCAGCAGCTTAGACAGGGGCGAGCAGTACTTC.

V gene TRBV15 combines with J gene TRBJ1-2; D is ambiguous. Trimming shortened V by 5 bases and J by 8 bases, and 18 bases separated the two germline ends. The CDR3 spans 14 residues. CDR1 and CDR2 from the germline V gene are LNHNV and YYDKDF (reference sequence). The CDR3 DNA reads as TGTGCCACCAGCGGACCGCTGTTGGGAGGCGGCTACACCTTC. This translates into CATSGPLLGGGYTF. Together with reference TRBV15 and TRBJ1-2, the CDR3 gives the full variable domain: DAMVIQNPRYQVTQFGKPVTLSCSQTLNHNVMYWYQQKSSQAPKLLFHYYDKDFNNEADTPDNFQSRRPNTSFCFLDIRSPGLGDTAMYLCATSGPLLGGGYTFGSGTRLTVV.

In its sample, this clone was seen a few times. The chain carries TRBV9 and TRBJ1-1; TRBD1 matches at 8 bases. Trimming cost V 0 bases and J 10 bases; bases outside gene matches: 5. The CDR3 runs to 13 residues. Germline CDR1 reads SGDLS; CDR2 reads YYNGEE. CDR3: CASSVGDRGRAFF. CDR3 bases: TGTGCCAGCAGCGTAGGAGACAGGGGTCGAGCTTTCTTT.